Following are 30 T cell receptor beta chains from one sample sequenced in a study of blood T cell repertoires in COVID-19. Using immunoSEQ multiplex PCR, the repertoire was profiled, and TCRdb retains in-frame clones only, with some absent. In the table there are around 100,000 clones, around 93% of which are singletons. The sequenced material came from peripheral blood. Receptor source: a man aged 45-65 years with acute or convalescent COVID-19.

Notes on this clone: In the same sample, other DNA sequences code for this CDR3. The chain combines TRBV5-1 with TRBJ1-6, with 10 bases lining up with TRBD1. Germline values: CDR1 SGHRS, CDR2 YFSETQ. Losses at the gene ends were 1 base for V and 8 bases for J; bases not matched to a gene: 3. This CDR3 has 15 residues. Here the CDR3 reads CASSLTGTGDSPLHF. The CDR3 nucleotides are TGCGCCAGCAGCTTGACCGGGACAGGGGATTCACCCCTCCACTTT.

V gene TRBV29-1 combines with J gene TRBJ2-7; TRBD2 is a possible D gene (6 bases). CDR3 length equals 11 residues. The germline V gene encodes CDR1 SQVTM and CDR2 ANQGSEA. Between the trimmed V and J ends, which lost 3 bases and 4 bases, there was a span of 7 bases. The CDR3 sequence: CSVEEGYEQYF. The CDR3 DNA sequence: TGCAGCGTTGAGGAGGGTTACGAGCAGTACTTC.

V and J are TRBV27 and TRBJ1-6; D unresolved. This CDR3 has 16 residues. Trimming cost V 5 bases and J 5 bases, with 16 bases left between them. Per the germline V gene, CDR1 is MNHEY and CDR2 is SMNVEV (reference sequence). In DNA, the CDR3 is TGTGCCAGCAGTCCCCCCGGGTGGAGGGATAATTCACCCCTCCACTTT. Translation gives CASSPPGWRDNSPLHF.

The chain recombines TRBV27 with TRBJ1-6, with a tentative D call TRBD1 (6 bases). The germline V gene encodes CDR1 MNHEY and CDR2 SMNVEV (reference sequence). Between the trimmed V and J ends, which lost 3 bases and 7 bases, there was a span of 10 bases. This CDR3 comprises 14 residues. The CDR3: CASSFLTGNSPLHF. CDR3 DNA sequence: TGTGCCAGCAGTTTTTTAACAGGGAATTCACCCCTCCACTTT.

V gene TRBV2 combines with J gene TRBJ1-2; 10 bases line up with TRBD1. The length of the CDR3 is 13 residues. Germline trimming cut 7 bases from V and 4 bases from J; bases unmatched to any gene: 3. The germline V gene has CDR1 SNHLY and CDR2 FYNNEI. CDR3 nucleotide sequence: TGTGCCAGCACCTGGGACAGGGGCTATGGCTACACCTTC. This gives the protein CASTWDRGYGYTF.

The chain combines TRBV18 with TRBJ1-3; TRBD1 aligns across 11 bases. The CDR3 is made up of 15 amino acids. Germline V lookup: CDR1 KGHSH, CDR2 LQKENI. J lost 6 bases, V lost 3 bases, and 4 bases had no gene match. The CDR3 DNA follows: TGTGCCAGCTCACCCTGGACAGGGGGCGAAAACACCATATATTTT. Residues: CASSPWTGGENTIYF.

This clone was seen only once. V and J are TRBV6-2 or TRBV6-3 and TRBJ1-5, with D uncertain. The CDR3 is 15 amino acids. V was clipped by 0 bases and J by 0 bases, with 6 bases between them. Looked up from germline, CDR1 is MNHEY and CDR2 is SVGEGT. The CDR3 coding sequence is TGTGCCAGCAGTTACTCTGCAGGTAGCAATCAGCCCCAGCATTTT. Protein sequence: CASSYSAGSNQPQHF.

The rearrangement joins TRBV4-2 to TRBJ2-1; 13 positions agree with TRBD2. This CDR3 is 15 amino acids long. The germline V gene encodes CDR1 LGHNA and CDR2 YNFKEQ. J gave up 7 bases and V 1 base, and 1 base lay outside the gene matches. The CDR3 bases are TGTGCCAGCAGCCAAGGACTAGCGGGGGGAAATGAGCAGTTCTTC. Translated: CASSQGLAGGNEQFF.

This chain joins TRBV7-2 and TRBJ2-3; the D is unclear. The CDR3 is 13 amino acids. Trimming took 5 bases from V and 5 from J, leaving 11 bases between them. The germline V gene has CDR1 SGHTA and CDR2 FQGNSA. The CDR3 loop reads CASSDSIGDTQYF. DNA of the CDR3: TGTGCCAGCAGCGACTCTATTGGAGATACGCAGTATTTT.

The chain combines TRBV7-9 with TRBJ1-5, with 8 bases that match TRBD1. J was trimmed by 7 bases and V by 5 bases; bases with no gene match: 10. Germline V gene lookup returns CDR1 SEHNR and CDR2 FQNEAQ (reference sequence). The CDR3 extends over 15 amino acids. CDR3: CASSAGDRGGQPQHF. DNA of the CDR3: TGTGCCAGCAGCGCGGGAGACAGGGGCGGCCAGCCCCAGCATTTT.

The rearrangement links TRBV5-1 to TRBJ2-5, with 8 bases identical to TRBD1. This CDR3 comprises 13 residues. Germline CDR1 SGHRS, CDR2 YFSETQ. V lost 4 bases and J lost 1; bases outside the gene matches: 0. DNA of the CDR3: TGCGCCAGCAGCCAGGGGGCCCAAGAGACCCAGTACTTC. Protein sequence: CASSQGAQETQYF.

The chain is built from TRBV20-1 and TRBJ1-2, with 9 positions matching TRBD1. The length of the CDR3 is 14 residues. CDR1 DFQATT and CDR2 SNEGSKA come from the germline V gene (reference sequence). J lost 2 bases, V lost 3 bases, and 4 bases had no gene match. As DNA, the CDR3 is TGCAGTGCTAGTGGGACAGGGACCAACTATGGCTACACCTTC. Translating gives CSASGTGTNYGYTF.

The J gene is TRBJ1-5, the V gene TRBV30; TRBD1 might be the D (6 bases). Trimming pared 0 bases from V and 5 bases from J, leaving 14 bases between. Germline lookup yields CDR1 GTSNPN and CDR2 SVGIG (reference sequence). This CDR3 region has 15 residues. This CDR3 is CAWSVSRAGDQPQHF. The CDR3 coding sequence is TGTGCCTGGAGTGTAAGCCGGGCAGGGGATCAGCCCCAGCATTTT.

The chain employs TRBV11-1 and TRBJ2-7; 10 bases align to TRBD1. Per germline, CDR1 SGHAT and CDR2 FQDESV (reference sequence). CDR3 length: 15 residues. V was pared by 5 bases and J by 1 base, with 5 bases of the junction left unmatched. The CDR3 region has the DNA TGTGCCAGCAGCGCCAGGGACAGGGGATCCTACGAGCAGTACTTC. Protein: CASSARDRGSYEQYF. Using reference TRBV11-1 and TRBJ2-7 for the parts outside the CDR3, the full variable domain is EAEVAQSPRYKITEKSQAVAFWCDPISGHATLYWYRQILGQGPELLVQFQDESVVDDSQLPKDRFSAERLKGVDSTLKIQPAELGDSAMYLCASSARDRGSYEQYFGPGTRLTVT.

The chain has TRBV5-6 and TRBJ1-6; D remains ambiguous. The V end lost 0 bases, the J end lost 2 bases, and 12 bases lay between the germline ends. Per germline, CDR1 SGHDT and CDR2 YYEEEE. The CDR3 has 17 amino acids. The CDR3 DNA is TGTGCCAGCAGCTTGGACCGGGATCGAACCTATAATTCACCCCTCCACTTT. This gives the protein CASSLDRDRTYNSPLHF.

The rearrangement joins TRBV27 to TRBJ2-5; no clear D gene. Trimming took off 5 bases at V and 5 bases at J, with 9 bases between the two ends. From germline, CDR1 is MNHEY and CDR2 SMNVEV (reference sequence). The length of the CDR3 is 12 residues. CDR3 region: CASSPLGETQYF. The CDR3 nucleotides read TGTGCCAGCAGTCCCCTCGGTGAGACCCAGTACTTC.

Comment on this clone: The DNA is omitted, as the CDR3 cannot be located on it reliably, and the CDR3 follows TCRdb's listing. The gene calls are TRBV6-2 or TRBV6-3 and TRBJ1-2; the DNA was not used to check the table's D call, TRBD1. The length of the CDR3 is 15 amino acids, counting both ends. Germline V gene sequence: CDR1 MNHEY, CDR2 SVGEGT. The CDR3 reads CASSSPDGRVGTGIF.

The V and J genes are TRBV5-5 and TRBJ1-2; 7 bases agree with TRBD1. With V trimmed by 5 bases and J by 8 bases, 15 bases remained unmatched. This CDR3 has 15 residues. CDR1 SGHKS and CDR2 YYEKEE come from the germline V gene (reference sequence). The DNA of the CDR3 is TGTGCCAGCAGGTATATCGTCGAGGGGGCTGGAGGCTACACCTTC. Translation: CASRYIVEGAGGYTF.

The chain links TRBV4-3 to TRBJ2-2; 9 bases map to TRBD1. The V segment lost 3 bases and the J segment 5 bases; nucleotides outside the gene matches: 13. From germline, CDR1 is LGHNA and CDR2 YSLEER. This CDR3 region has 18 residues. CDR3 protein: CASSHFTTGTGRTGELFF. The CDR3 DNA reads as TGCGCCAGCAGCCATTTTACTACCGGGACAGGGAGAACCGGGGAGCTGTTTTTT.

This rearrangement joins TRBV6-1 to TRBJ1-1; 7 nucleotides agree with TRBD1. Germline V CDR1 and CDR2: MNHNS, SASEGT. Trimming at V came to 7 bases and at J to 1 base, leaving 3 bases not matched to a gene. This CDR3 is built from 13 residues. CDR3 nucleotide sequence: TGTGCCAGCAAGGGGGCGGGGAACACTGAAGCTTTCTTT. Its translation is CASKGAGNTEAFF.

Relative to its sample, this clone is medium-sized. This rearrangement joins TRBV7-9 to TRBJ1-6; tentative D call: TRBD1 (6 bases). This CDR3 is 15 amino acids long. The V and J ends lost 5 bases and 9 bases respectively, with 17 bases between them. CDR1 and CDR2 (germline): SEHNR, FQNEAQ (reference sequence). Written as DNA, the CDR3 is TGTGCCAGCAGCCCACTCAGGGGATCGGGTTCACCCCTCCACTTT. Translating it yields CASSPLRGSGSPLHF. Using reference TRBV7-9 and TRBJ1-6 for the parts outside the CDR3, the full variable domain is DTGVSQNPRHKITKRGQNVTFRCDPISEHNRLYWYRQTLGQGPEFLTYFQNEAQLEKSRLLSDRFSAERPKGSFSTLEIQRTEQGDSAMYLCASSPLRGSGSPLHFGNGTRLTVT.

This clone has just one count. The rearrangement joins TRBV12-3 or TRBV12-4 to TRBJ1-1; D gene unclear. V shed 2 bases and J shed 7 bases, with 11 bases lying between them. The CDR3 is made up of 13 amino acids. In DNA form, the CDR3 reads TGTGCCAGCAGTTTAAAGGGAGGCAGTGAAGCTTTCTTT. Protein sequence: CASSLKGGSEAFF.

This clone was recorded once. The chain has TRBV25-1 and TRBJ1-5; D gene unclear. Per germline, CDR1 MGHDK and CDR2 SYGVNS. Trimming stripped 3 bases from V and 8 bases from J, with 14 bases between. CDR3 length: 14 residues. CDR3 sequence: CASSDESGSEPQHF. In DNA, the CDR3 is TGTGCCAGCAGTGATGAGTCGGGTTCGGAGCCCCAGCATTTT.

The genes are TRBV7-9 and TRBJ2-7; TRBD2 aligns across 7 bases. Germline V CDR1 and CDR2: SEHNR, FQNEAQ (reference sequence). V shed 5 bases and J 12 bases; nucleotides not matched to a gene: 10. This CDR3 comprises 12 residues. In DNA form, the CDR3 reads TGTGCCAGCAGCCATCCGGGACGGGAGGTGTACTTC. Protein product: CASSHPGREVYF. The full variable domain, with the rest looked up from reference TRBV7-9 and TRBJ2-7, is DTGVSQNPRHKITKRGQNVTFRCDPISEHNRLYWYRQTLGQGPEFLTYFQNEAQLEKSRLLSDRFSAERPKGSFSTLEIQRTEQGDSAMYLCASSHPGREVYFGPGTRLTVT.

V and J are TRBV19 and TRBJ1-5; a weak D match, TRBD1 (5 bases). The CDR3 runs to 15 residues. Trimming left V 9 bases short and J 1 base short, with 16 bases between. Germline values: CDR1 LNHDA, CDR2 SQIVND (reference sequence). The DNA for the CDR3 is TGTGCCAGCAAGACAGCGCTGCAAAGCAATCAGCCCCAGCATTTT. This encodes CASKTALQSNQPQHF.

J is TRBJ1-5 and V is TRBV9, with unresolved D. V was trimmed by 0 bases and J by 7 bases, leaving 11 bases between them. Germline V gene sequence: CDR1 SGDLS, CDR2 YYNGEE. The CDR3 consists of 14 residues. The CDR3 loop is CASSVGSGYQPQHF. The CDR3 bases are TGTGCCAGCAGCGTAGGTTCAGGTTACCAGCCCCAGCATTTT.

This chain links TRBV12-3 or TRBV12-4 with TRBJ1-3; no definite D call. The CDR3 extends over 13 amino acids. V was clipped by 3 bases and J by 0 bases, with 3 bases between them. This CDR3 is CASSFLSGNTIYF. The CDR3 DNA follows: TGTGCCAGCAGTTTTCTCTCTGGAAACACCATATATTTT.

The chain combines TRBV12-3 or TRBV12-4 with TRBJ1-2, with 8 bases matching TRBD1. This CDR3 is built from 13 residues. V lost 6 bases to trimming and J lost 2 bases; unmatched junction nucleotides: 2. The CDR3 region is CASSPGGNYGYTF. As DNA, the CDR3 is TGTGCCAGCAGCCCAGGGGGCAACTATGGCTACACCTTC.

The gene calls are TRBV7-2 and TRBJ1-6; weak D call: TRBD1 (6 bases). Germline V lookup: CDR1 SGHTA, CDR2 FQGNSA. The CDR3 has 15 residues. With 3 bases removed from V and 6 bases from J, the gap between germline ends came to 12 bases. CDR3 in DNA: TGTGCCAGCAGCTTCGCAGGGGTACCTAATTCACCCCTCCACTTT. Amino acids: CASSFAGVPNSPLHF.

The chain couples TRBV27 to TRBJ1-2; possibly TRBD1 for D (6 bases). Trimming took 7 bases from V and 6 from J, leaving 33 bases between them. Germline CDR1 MNHEY, CDR2 SMNVEV (reference sequence). The CDR3 loop spans 19 amino acids. CDR3 sequence: CASTHLVRGGSLFPDGYTF. The CDR3 DNA reads as TGTGCCAGCACCCATTTGGTTAGGGGGGGGTCCCTCTTTCCGGATGGCTACACCTTC.